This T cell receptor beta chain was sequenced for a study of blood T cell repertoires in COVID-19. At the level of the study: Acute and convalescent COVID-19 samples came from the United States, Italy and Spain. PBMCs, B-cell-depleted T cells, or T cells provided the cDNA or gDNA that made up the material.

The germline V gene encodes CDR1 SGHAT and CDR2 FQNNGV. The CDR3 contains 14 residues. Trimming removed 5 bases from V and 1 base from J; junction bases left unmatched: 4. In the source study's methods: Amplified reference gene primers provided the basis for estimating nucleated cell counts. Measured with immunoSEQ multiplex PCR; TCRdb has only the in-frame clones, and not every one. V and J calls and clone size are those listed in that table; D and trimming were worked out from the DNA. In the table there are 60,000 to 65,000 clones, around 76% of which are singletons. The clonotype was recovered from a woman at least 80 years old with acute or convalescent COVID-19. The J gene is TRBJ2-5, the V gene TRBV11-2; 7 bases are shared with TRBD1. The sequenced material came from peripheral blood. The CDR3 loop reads CASSRGQLQETQYF. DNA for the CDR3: TGTGCCAGCAGCAGGGGACAGCTCCAAGAGACCCAGTACTTC.